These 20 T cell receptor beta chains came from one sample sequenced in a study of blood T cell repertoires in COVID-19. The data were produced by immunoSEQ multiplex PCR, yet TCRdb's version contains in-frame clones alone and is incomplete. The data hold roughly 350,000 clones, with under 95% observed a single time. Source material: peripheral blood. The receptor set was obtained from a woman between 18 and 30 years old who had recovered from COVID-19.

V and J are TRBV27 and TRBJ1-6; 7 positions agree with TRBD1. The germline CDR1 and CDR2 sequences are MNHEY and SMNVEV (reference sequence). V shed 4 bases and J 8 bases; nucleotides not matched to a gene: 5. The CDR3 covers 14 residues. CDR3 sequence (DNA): TGTGCCAGCAGTTGGAGGGGGCTCGATTCACCCCTCCACTTT. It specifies CASSWRGLDSPLHF.

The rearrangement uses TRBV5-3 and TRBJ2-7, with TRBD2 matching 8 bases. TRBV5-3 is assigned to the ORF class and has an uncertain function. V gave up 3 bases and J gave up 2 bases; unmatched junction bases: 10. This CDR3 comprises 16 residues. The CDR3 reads CARSWPGTREPYEQYV. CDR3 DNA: TGTGCCAGAAGCTGGCCCGGGACTAGGGAACCCTACGAGCAGTACGTC.

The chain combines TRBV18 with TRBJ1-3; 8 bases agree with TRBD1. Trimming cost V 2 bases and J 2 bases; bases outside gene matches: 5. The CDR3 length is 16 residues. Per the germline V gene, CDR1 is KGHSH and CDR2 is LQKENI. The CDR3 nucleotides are TGTGCCAGCTCACCAGGACAGGGTCAAGCTGGAAACACCATATATTTT. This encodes CASSPGQGQAGNTIYF.

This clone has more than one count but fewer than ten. The CDR3 spells CASSLVTGTGNTIYF. The DNA for the CDR3 is TGTGCCAGCAGCTTAGTGACAGGGACGGGAAACACCATATATTTT. The rearrangement joins TRBV7-2 to TRBJ1-3; 7 positions match TRBD1. The V and J ends lost 1 base and 4 bases, in that order; junction bases with no gene match: 4. Germline V lookup: CDR1 SGHTA, CDR2 FQGNSA. The CDR3 is 15 amino acids.

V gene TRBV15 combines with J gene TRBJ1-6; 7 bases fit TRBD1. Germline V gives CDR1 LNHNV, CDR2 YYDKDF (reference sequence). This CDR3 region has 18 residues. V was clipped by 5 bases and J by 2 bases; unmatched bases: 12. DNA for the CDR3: TGTGCCACCAGCGGGCCCCGCCGACAGGGCCCCTATAATTCACCCCTCCACTTT. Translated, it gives CATSGPRRQGPYNSPLHF. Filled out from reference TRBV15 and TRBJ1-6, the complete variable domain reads DAMVIQNPRYQVTQFGKPVTLSCSQTLNHNVMYWYQQKSSQAPKLLFHYYDKDFNNEADTPDNFQSRRPNTSFCFLDIRSPGLGDTAMYLCATSGPRRQGPYNSPLHFGNGTRLTVT.

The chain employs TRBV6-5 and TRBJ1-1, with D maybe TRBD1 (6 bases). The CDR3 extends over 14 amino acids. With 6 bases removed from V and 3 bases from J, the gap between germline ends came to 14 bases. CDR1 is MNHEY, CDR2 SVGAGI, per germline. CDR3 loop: CASRTTGLYTEAFF. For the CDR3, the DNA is TGTGCCAGCAGAACAACAGGGCTGTACACTGAAGCTTTCTTT.

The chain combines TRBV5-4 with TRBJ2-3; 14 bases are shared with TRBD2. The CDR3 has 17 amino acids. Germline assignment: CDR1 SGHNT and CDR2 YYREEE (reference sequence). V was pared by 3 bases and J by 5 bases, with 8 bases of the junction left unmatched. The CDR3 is CASSSPTSGRAGDTQYF. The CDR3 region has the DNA TGTGCCAGCAGCTCCCCGACTAGCGGGAGGGCCGGAGATACGCAGTATTTT.

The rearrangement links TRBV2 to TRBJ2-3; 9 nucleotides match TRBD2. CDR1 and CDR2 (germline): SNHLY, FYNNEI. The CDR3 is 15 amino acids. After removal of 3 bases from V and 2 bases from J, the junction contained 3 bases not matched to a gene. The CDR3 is CASSDGTSPTDTQYF. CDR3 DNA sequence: TGTGCCAGCAGTGATGGGACTAGCCCCACAGATACGCAGTATTTT.

The CDR3 sequence: CAWRLGGNTDTQYF. The CDR3 bases are TGTGCCTGGAGATTGGGGGGGAACACAGATACGCAGTATTTT. This rearrangement joins TRBV30 to TRBJ2-3; 7 positions match TRBD2. V lost 3 bases to trimming and J lost 2 bases; unmatched junction nucleotides: 5. CDR1 and CDR2 from the germline V gene are GTSNPN and SVGIG (reference sequence). CDR3 length equals 14 residues.

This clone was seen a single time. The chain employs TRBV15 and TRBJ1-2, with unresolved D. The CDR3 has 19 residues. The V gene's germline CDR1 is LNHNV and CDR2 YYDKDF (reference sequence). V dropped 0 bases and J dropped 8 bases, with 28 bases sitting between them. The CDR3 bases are TGTGCCACCAGCAGAGATTTAGATTCTGTTGTTTGGGCTACTCAGGGCTACACCTTC. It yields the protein CATSRDLDSVVWATQGYTF.

The CDR3 loop is CASSEVVNAADTQYF. CDR3 nucleotide sequence: TGTGCCAGCAGTGAAGTAGTGAATGCTGCAGATACGCAGTATTTT. The chain links TRBV2 to TRBJ2-3, with D uncertain. CDR3 size: 15 residues. Trimming pared 1 base from V and 4 bases from J, leaving 12 bases between. Germline V CDR1 and CDR2: SNHLY, FYNNEI.

The CDR3 DNA is TGTGCCAGCAGCCGGGGAGGCGGGAGCCCCTACAATGAGCAGTTCTTC. Amino acids: CASSRGGGSPYNEQFF. J is TRBJ2-1 and V is TRBV11-3; 7 bases are shared with TRBD2. The CDR3 extends over 16 amino acids. With V trimmed by 5 bases and J by 2 bases, 9 bases remained unmatched. Germline values: CDR1 SGHNT, CDR2 YENEEA.

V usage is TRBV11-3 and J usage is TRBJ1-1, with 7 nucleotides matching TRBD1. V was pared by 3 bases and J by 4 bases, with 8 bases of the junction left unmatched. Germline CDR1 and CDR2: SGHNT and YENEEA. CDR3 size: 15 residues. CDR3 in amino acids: CASSLRGTGVTEAFF. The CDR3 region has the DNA TGTGCCAGCAGCTTGAGAGGCACAGGGGTCACTGAAGCTTTCTTT.

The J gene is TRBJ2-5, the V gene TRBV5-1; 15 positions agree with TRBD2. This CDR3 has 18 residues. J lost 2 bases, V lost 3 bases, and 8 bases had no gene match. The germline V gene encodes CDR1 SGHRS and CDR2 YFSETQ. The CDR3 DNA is TGCGCCAGCAGCTCGCTTGGACTAGCGGGAGGGGGGCAAGAGACCCAGTACTTC. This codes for CASSSLGLAGGGQETQYF.

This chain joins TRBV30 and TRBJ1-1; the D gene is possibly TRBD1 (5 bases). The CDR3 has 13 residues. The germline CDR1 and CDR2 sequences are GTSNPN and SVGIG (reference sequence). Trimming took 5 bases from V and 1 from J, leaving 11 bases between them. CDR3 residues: CAWGIGANTEAFF. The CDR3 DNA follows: TGTGCCTGGGGCATAGGGGCGAACACTGAAGCTTTCTTT.

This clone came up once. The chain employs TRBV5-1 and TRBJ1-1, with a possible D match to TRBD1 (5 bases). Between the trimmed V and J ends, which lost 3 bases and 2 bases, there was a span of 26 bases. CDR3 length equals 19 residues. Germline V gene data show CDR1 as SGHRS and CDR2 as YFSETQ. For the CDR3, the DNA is TGCGCCAGCAGCTGCGGGCCGTTCTGTTTTGGAGGGGATAACACTGAAGCTTTCTTT. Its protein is CASSCGPFCFGGDNTEAFF.

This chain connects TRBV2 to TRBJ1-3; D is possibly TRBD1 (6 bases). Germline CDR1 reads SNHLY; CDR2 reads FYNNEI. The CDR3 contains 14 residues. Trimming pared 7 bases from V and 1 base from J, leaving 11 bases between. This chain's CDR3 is CASTPGVSGNTIYF. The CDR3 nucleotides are TGTGCCAGCACCCCAGGGGTGTCTGGAAACACCATATATTTT.

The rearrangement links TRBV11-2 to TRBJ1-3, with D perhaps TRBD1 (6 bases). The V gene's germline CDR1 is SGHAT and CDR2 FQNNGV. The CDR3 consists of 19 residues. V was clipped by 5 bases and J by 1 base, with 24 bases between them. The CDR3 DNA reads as TGTGCCAGCAGCCGTATTTCGCGAGCAGGGGATCGGTCTGGAAACACCATATATTTT. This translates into CASSRISRAGDRSGNTIYF.

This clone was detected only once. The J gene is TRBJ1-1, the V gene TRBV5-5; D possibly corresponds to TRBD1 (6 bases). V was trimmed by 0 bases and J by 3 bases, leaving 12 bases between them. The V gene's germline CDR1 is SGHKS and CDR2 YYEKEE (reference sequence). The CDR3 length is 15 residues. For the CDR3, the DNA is TGTGCCAGCAGCTTGGCCCCACAGGGCCACACTGAAGCTTTCTTT. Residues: CASSLAPQGHTEAFF.

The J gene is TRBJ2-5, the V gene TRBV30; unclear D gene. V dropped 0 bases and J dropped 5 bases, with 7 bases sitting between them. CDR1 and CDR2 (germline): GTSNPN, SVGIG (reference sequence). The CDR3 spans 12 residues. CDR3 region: CAWSVRVETQYF. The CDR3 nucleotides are TGTGCCTGGAGTGTACGCGTGGAGACCCAGTACTTC. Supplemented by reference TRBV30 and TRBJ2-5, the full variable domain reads SQTIHQWPATLVQPVGSPLSLECTVEGTSNPNLYWYRQAAGRGLQLLFYSVGIGQISSEVPQNLSASRPQDRQFILSSKKLLLSDSGFYLCAWSVRVETQYFGPGTRLLVL.